These 11 T cell receptor beta chains were all obtained from the same sample, sequenced in a study of blood T cells in healthy people across ages. A second PCR of about 6 to 12 cycles used a sample-barcoded 5' primer and a J-beta primer mix. One entry per CDR3 protein results from TCRdb running MiXCR on the 5' RACE reads. The sample records approximately 760,000 distinct CDR3 sequences, around a quarter being singletons. This sample also appeared in a second study, on T cells of mothers and their children.

The sample taken for sequencing was blood. The receptor set was obtained from a boy younger than 18 in good health.

This chain uses TRBV6-5 with TRBJ2-7, with 9 bases aligning to TRBD1. In germline, CDR1 is MNHEY, CDR2 SVGAGI. CDR3 length: 15 residues. V was pared by 6 bases and J by 3 bases, with 9 bases of the junction left unmatched. CDR3 residues: CASRRGTGNNYEQYF. The CDR3 DNA reads TGTGCCAGCAGACGCGGGACAGGGAACAACTACGAGCAGTACTTC.

With respect to this clonotype: Possible read error: a much larger clone is one base away. Since the CDR3 does not end with the conserved phenylalanine or tryptophan, this likely comes from a read error. The DNA is left out, because the CDR3 cannot be placed on it with certainty; the CDR3 is given as TCRdb lists it. The rearrangement joins TRBV28 to TRBJ2-7; the table assigns TRBD1, which was not confirmed against the DNA. The CDR3 is 14 residues long, counting both termini. Germline V CDR1 and CDR2: MDHEN, SYDVKM. The CDR3 reads CASSLLGRVEQRYL.

The chain couples TRBV5-1 to TRBJ2-7; possibly TRBD1 or TRBD2 for D (5 bases each). This CDR3 region has 14 residues. CDR1 and CDR2 (germline): SGHRS, YFSETQ. The V end lost 3 bases, the J end lost 6 bases, and 16 bases lay between the germline ends. Here the CDR3 reads CASSSGTLQGEQYF. The CDR3, as DNA: TGCGCCAGCAGCTCCGGGACCCTTCAGGGCGAGCAGTACTTC.

The rearrangement joins TRBV20-1 to TRBJ1-6; tentatively, D is TRBD1 (6 bases). The CDR3 totals 14 residues. The V gene lost 4 bases and the J gene lost 1 base, with 8 bases spanning the gap. Germline V lookup: CDR1 DFQATT, CDR2 SNEGSKA (reference sequence). This chain's CDR3 is CSATGQSYNSPLHF. CDR3 nucleotides: TGCAGTGCTACCGGACAGTCCTATAATTCACCCCTCCACTTT.

Only a few counts were recorded for this clonotype. The junction and the germline gene differ at one end; a read error may be behind it. The chain joins TRBV27 to TRBJ1-4; a possible D gene is TRBD1 (6 bases). Germline V gene data show CDR1 as MNHEY and CDR2 as SMNVEV (reference sequence). The CDR3 spans 16 residues. This CDR3 reads CAGSRTSLGGSEKLFF. DNA of the CDR3: TGTGCCGGCAGTCGGACTTCTCTAGGGGGAAGTGAAAAACTGTTTTTT.

This clonotype was seen more than once but under ten times. The rearrangement links TRBV15 to TRBJ1-4; 8 nucleotides align to TRBD1. The CDR3 loop spans 14 amino acids. The V gene's germline CDR1 is LNHNV and CDR2 YYDKDF (reference sequence). V shed 3 bases and J 3 bases; nucleotides not matched to a gene: 0. The CDR3 loop reads CATSRDRANEKLFF. The CDR3 coding sequence is TGTGCCACCAGCAGGGACAGGGCTAATGAAAAACTGTTTTTT.

Remarks on this clonotype: The germline gene is not matched at one end of the junction; a read error may be the cause. For the CDR3, the DNA is TGCGCCGGCAGCTTTTGGACAGTGGGATCGGGTCAAGAGACCCAGTACTTC. Its translation is CAGSFWTVGSGQETQYF. The chain is built from TRBV5-1 and TRBJ2-5; a possible D gene is TRBD1 (6 bases). Germline loops: CDR1 SGHRS, CDR2 YFSETQ. This CDR3 region has 17 residues.

The J gene is TRBJ1-4, the V gene TRBV12-3 or TRBV12-4, with D hard to call. This CDR3 is 12 amino acids long. V was trimmed by 6 bases and J by 8 bases, leaving 10 bases between them. The CDR3 spells CASRSKGEKLFF. In nucleotides, the CDR3 is TGTGCCAGCAGATCTAAGGGAGAAAAACTGTTTTTT.

About this clonotype itself: One end of the junction is discordant with germline, which a read error may explain. The chain employs TRBV29-1 and TRBJ2-6; D is possibly TRBD1 or TRBD2 (5 bases each). The CDR3 extends over 12 amino acids. Germline V gene data show CDR1 as SQVTM and CDR2 as ANQGSEA. The CDR3 DNA is TGCAGCGTTGAAACCGGGGCCGACGTCCTGACTTTC. Protein sequence: CSVETGADVLTF.

As to this clonotype: This may come from a read error, since a much larger clone is one base off. V usage is TRBV11-2 and J usage is TRBJ1-6; D gene uncertain. The CDR3 loop spans 13 amino acids. Germline CDR1 is SGHAT and CDR2 is FQNNGV. V lost 0 bases, J lost 7 bases, and 4 bases lay in between. The DNA of the CDR3 is TGTGCCAGCAGCTTAGAGCGGAATTCACCCCTCCACTTT. Protein sequence: CASSLERNSPLHF.

This clonotype was observed a few times. Written as DNA, the CDR3 is TGTGCCAGCAGTGACGGGATAAACTCTAGCACAGATACGCAGTATTTT. This codes for CASSDGINSSTDTQYF. This chain uses TRBV2 with TRBJ2-3; possible D gene TRBD2, 5 bases. The CDR3 runs 16 residues. Germline V lookup: CDR1 SNHLY, CDR2 FYNNEI. The V gene lost 3 bases and the J gene lost 0 bases, with 13 bases spanning the gap.